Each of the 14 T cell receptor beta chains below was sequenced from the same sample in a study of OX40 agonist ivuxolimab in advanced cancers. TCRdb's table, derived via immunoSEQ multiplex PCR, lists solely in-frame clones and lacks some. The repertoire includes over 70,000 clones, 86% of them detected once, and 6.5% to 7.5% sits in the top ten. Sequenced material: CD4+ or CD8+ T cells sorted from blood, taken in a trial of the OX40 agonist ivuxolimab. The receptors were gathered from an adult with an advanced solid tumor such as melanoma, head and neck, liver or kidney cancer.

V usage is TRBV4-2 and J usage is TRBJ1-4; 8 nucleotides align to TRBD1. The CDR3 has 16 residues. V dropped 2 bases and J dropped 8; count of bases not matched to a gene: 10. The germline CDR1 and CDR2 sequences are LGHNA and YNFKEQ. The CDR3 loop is CASSQLGRTGREKLFF. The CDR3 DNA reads TGTGCCAGCAGCCAACTGGGGCGGACAGGGAGGGAAAAACTGTTTTTT.

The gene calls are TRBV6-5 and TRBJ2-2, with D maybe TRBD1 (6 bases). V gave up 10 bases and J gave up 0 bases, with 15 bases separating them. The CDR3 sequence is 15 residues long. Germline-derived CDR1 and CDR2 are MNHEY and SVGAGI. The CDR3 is CATQRGQPNTGELFF. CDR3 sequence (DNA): TGTGCCACGCAGAGAGGACAGCCGAACACCGGGGAGCTGTTTTTT.

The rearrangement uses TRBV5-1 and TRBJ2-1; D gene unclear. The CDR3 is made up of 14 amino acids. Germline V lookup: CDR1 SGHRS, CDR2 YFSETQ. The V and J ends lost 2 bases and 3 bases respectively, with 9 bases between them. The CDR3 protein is CASSFSSSYNEQFF. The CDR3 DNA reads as TGCGCCAGCAGCTTCAGCTCCAGCTACAATGAGCAGTTCTTC.

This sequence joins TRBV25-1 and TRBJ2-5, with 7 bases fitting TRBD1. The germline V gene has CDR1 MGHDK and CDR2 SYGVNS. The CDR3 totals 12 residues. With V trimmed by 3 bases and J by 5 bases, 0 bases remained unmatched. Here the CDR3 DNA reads TGTGCCAGCAGTGACAGGGGGGAGACCCAGTACTTC. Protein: CASSDRGETQYF. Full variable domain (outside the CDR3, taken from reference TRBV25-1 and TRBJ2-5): EADIYQTPRYLVIGTGKKITLECSQTMGHDKMYWYQQDPGMELHLIHYSYGVNSTEKGDLSSESTVSRIRTEHFPLTLESARPSHTSQYLCASSDRGETQYFGPGTRLLVL.

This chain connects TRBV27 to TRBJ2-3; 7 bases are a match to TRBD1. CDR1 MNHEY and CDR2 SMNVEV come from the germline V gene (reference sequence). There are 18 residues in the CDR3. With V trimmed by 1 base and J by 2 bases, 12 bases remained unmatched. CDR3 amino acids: CASSLYWRRQGHTDTQYF. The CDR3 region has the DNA TGTGCCAGCAGTTTATACTGGAGGAGACAGGGACACACAGATACGCAGTATTTT.

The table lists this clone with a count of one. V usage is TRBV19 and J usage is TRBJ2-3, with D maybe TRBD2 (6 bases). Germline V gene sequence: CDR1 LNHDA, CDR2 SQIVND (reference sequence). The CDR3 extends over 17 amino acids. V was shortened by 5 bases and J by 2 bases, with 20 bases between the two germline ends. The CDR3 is CASSETPGGSYTDTQYF. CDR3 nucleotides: TGTGCCAGTAGTGAAACGCCCGGGGGATCCTACACAGATACGCAGTATTTT.

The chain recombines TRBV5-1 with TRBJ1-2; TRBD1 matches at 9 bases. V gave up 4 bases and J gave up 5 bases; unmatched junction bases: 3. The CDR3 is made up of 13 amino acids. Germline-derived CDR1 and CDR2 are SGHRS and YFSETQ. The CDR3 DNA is TGCGCCAGCAGCGAGGACAGGGGATATGGCTACACCTTC. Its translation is CASSEDRGYGYTF.

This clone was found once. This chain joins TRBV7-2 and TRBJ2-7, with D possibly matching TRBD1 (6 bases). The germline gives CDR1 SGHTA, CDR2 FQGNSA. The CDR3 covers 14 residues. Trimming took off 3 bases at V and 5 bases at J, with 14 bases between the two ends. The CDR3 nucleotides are TGTGCCAGCAGCTTCTCACAGGGTAGCAACGAGCAGTACTTC. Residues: CASSFSQGSNEQYF.

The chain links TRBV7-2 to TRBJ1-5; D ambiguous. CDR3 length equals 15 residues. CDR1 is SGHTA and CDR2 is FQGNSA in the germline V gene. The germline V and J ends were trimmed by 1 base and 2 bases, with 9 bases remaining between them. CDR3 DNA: TGTGCCAGCAGCTTAGTCATCCAGGGCAATCAGCCCCAGCATTTT. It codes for CASSLVIQGNQPQHF.

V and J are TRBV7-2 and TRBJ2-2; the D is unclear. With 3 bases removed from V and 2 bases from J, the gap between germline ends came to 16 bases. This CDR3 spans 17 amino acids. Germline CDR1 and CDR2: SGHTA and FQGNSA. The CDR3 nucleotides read TGTGCCAGCAGCTTCCGCATGGCGACCGGAAACACCGGGGAGCTGTTTTTT. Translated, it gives CASSFRMATGNTGELFF.

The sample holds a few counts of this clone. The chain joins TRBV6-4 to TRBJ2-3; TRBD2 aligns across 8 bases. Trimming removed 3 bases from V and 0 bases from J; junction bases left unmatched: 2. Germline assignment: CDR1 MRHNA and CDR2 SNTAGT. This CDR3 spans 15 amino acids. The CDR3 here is CASSEASGSTDTQYF. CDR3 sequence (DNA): TGTGCCAGCAGTGAGGCTAGCGGGAGCACAGATACGCAGTATTTT.

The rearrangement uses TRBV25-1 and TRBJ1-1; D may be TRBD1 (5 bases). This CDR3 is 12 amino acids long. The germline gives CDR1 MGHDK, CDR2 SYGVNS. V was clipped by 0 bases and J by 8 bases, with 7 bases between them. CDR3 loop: CASSEYKGEAFF. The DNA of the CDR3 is TGTGCCAGCAGTGAATATAAGGGGGAAGCTTTCTTT.

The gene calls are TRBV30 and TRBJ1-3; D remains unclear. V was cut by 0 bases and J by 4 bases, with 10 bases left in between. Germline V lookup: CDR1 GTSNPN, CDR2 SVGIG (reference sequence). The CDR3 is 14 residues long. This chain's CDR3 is CAWSVGRSGNTIYF. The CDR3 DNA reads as TGTGCCTGGAGTGTAGGGCGGTCGGGAAACACCATATATTTT.

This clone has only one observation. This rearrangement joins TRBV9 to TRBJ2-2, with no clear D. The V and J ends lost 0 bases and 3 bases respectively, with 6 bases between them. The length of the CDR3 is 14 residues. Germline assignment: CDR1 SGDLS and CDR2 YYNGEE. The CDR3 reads CASSVDGDTGELFF. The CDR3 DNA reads TGTGCCAGCAGCGTAGATGGGGACACCGGGGAGCTGTTTTTT.